This is a list of T cell receptor beta chains from one sample in a study of OX40 agonist ivuxolimab in advanced cancers. Libraries were prepared by immunoSEQ multiplex PCR; TCRdb keeps only in-frame clonotypes and omits some of them. Among 85,000 or so clones listed, 65% to 90% were seen once. Sequenced here: CD4+ or CD8+ T cells sorted from blood, sampled in a trial of the OX40 agonist ivuxolimab. The receptors derive from an adult with an advanced solid tumor such as melanoma, head and neck, liver or kidney cancer. The CDR3 runs from the conserved cysteine through the conserved F or W. A D gene is named only where the DNA matches it firmly. Some rows mark clone size as missing; the rest say once, few, many or name a class of expanded clone.

TRBJ2-5	-	TRBV10-1	-	TGCGCCAGCAGTGACGGGGGCATGAAAGAGACCCAGTACTTC	CASSDGGMKETQYF
TRBJ1-5	-	TRBV6-1	-	TGTGCCAGCAGTGAAGCTGCGGGGCACGGTCAGCCCCAGCATTTT	CASSEAAGHGQPQHF
TRBJ1-1	-	TRBV11-1	-	TGTGCCAGCAGCTTTGTTGATACTGAAGCTTTCTTT	CASSFVDTEAFF
TRBJ2-3	TRBD1	TRBV5-1	-	TGCGCCAGCAGCCGGGGGGACAGGGTCACAGATACGCAGTATTTT	CASSRGDRVTDTQYF
TRBJ2-1	-	TRBV7-6	-	TGTGCCAGCAGCTTAGCGTCGGTGGGGCATGAGCAGTTCTTC	CASSLASVGHEQFF
TRBJ1-4	-	TRBV7-2	-	TGTGCCAGCAGCTCCGACACAGATGCAACTAATGAAAAACTGTTTTTT	CASSSDTDATNEKLFF
TRBJ2-6	-	TRBV19	few	TGTGCCAGTAGTAGGGTGCCGGGGGTCCCTGGGGCCAACGTCCTGACTTTC	CASSRVPGVPGANVLTF
TRBJ1-2	TRBD1	TRBV28	-	TGTGCCAGCAGTCCCCCTGGGACAGCTTATGGCTACACCTTC	CASSPPGTAYGYTF
TRBJ1-1	TRBD1	TRBV7-9	-	TGTGCCAGCAGAGAGACAGGGGGCACTGAAGCTTTCTTT	CASRETGGTEAFF
TRBJ1-2	-	TRBV27	-	TGTGCCAGCAGTCGGGCCGGAACGGGAAACTATGGCTACACCTTC	CASSRAGTGNYGYTF
TRBJ2-5	-	TRBV6-1	-	TGTGCCACTGACCGACAGTTCCAAGAGACCCAGTACTTC	CATDRQFQETQYF
TRBJ1-3	-	TRBV2	-	TGTGCCAGCAGTGAAGGTGTGGCGTACTCTGGAAACACCATATATTTT	CASSEGVAYSGNTIYF
TRBJ2-6	TRBD1	TRBV10-3	once	TGTGCCATCAGACCTCATTATGGGACAGGCAGCTCTGGGGCCAACGTCCTGACTTTC	CAIRPHYGTGSSGANVLTF
TRBJ1-2	-	TRBV25-1	-	TGTGCCAGCAGTGAAGGGCGGTCCGTCTATGGCTACACCTTC	CASSEGRSVYGYTF
TRBJ1-2	-	TRBV4-2	once	TGTGCCAGCAGCTTGGGCAATAACTATGGCTACACCTTC	CASSLGNNYGYTF
TRBJ1-6	-	TRBV6-5	-	TGTGCCAGCAGTACGGAAGGGGGGGTTGGTTCACCCCTCCACTTT	CASSTEGGVGSPLHF
TRBJ1-2	TRBD1	TRBV28	-	TGTGCCAGCAGTTCTTATACCCCGGACAGGTTTAACTATGGCTACACCTTC	CASSSYTPDRFNYGYTF
TRBJ2-1	-	TRBV7-8	-	TGTGCCAGCAGCATCCGGGGCTACAATGAGCAGTTCTTC	CASSIRGYNEQFF
TRBJ1-3	-	TRBV5-4	-	TGTGCCAGCAGCTTGGGAGGGACAATGAGCTCTGGAAACACCATATATTTT	CASSLGGTMSSGNTIYF
TRBJ1-1	-	TRBV5-1	-	TGCGCCAGCAGCTTACAAGGGGGCACTGAAGCTTTCTTT	CASSLQGGTEAFF
TRBJ2-5	-	TRBV7-2	-	TGTGCCAGCAGCTTAGCGCTAGGGGGGACCCAGTACTTC	CASSLALGGTQYF
TRBJ1-2	-	TRBV6-1	few	TGTGCCAGCACGTGGGTCGGAAAAAACTATGGCTACACCTTC	CASTWVGKNYGYTF
TRBJ1-4	TRBD1	TRBV6-1	-	TGTGCCAGCAGTGATCCCCCCGGGGACAGTGATAATGAAAAACTGTTTTTT	CASSDPPGDSDNEKLFF
TRBJ1-2	TRBD1	TRBV30	few	TGTGCTGGAAGTACAGGGGCCTATGGCTACACCTTC	CAGSTGAYGYTF
TRBJ2-3	TRBD2	TRBV4-2	-	TGTGCCAGCAGCCCCCCCGGGAGGGGCCGCCTTATGGGGTATTTT	CASSPPGRGRLMGYF
TRBJ2-5	-	TRBV9	-	TGTGCCAGCAGCGTCGACAGGAACCAAGAGACCCAGTACTTC	CASSVDRNQETQYF
TRBJ2-2	-	TRBV27	-	TGTGCCAGCCTCGCAGGGTTGAACACCGGGGAGCTGTTTTTT	CASLAGLNTGELFF
TRBJ2-5	-	TRBV7-9	-	TGTGCCAGCAGCTTAGACGCCCAAGAGACCCAGTACTTC	CASSLDAQETQYF
TRBJ2-7	TRBD1	TRBV28	-	TGTGCCAGCAGTGTGCCGGGACAGGGGAGGCACGAGCAGTACTTC	CASSVPGQGRHEQYF
TRBJ2-5	TRBD2	TRBV11-2	once	TGTGCCAGCAGCTTAGAAAGCGGGGGAGGGGAGACCCAGTACTTC	CASSLESGGGETQYF
TRBJ1-2	-	TRBV2	-	TGTGCCAACAGTGCCGACAGTAACTATGGCTACACCTTC	CANSADSNYGYTF
TRBJ1-1	TRBD1	TRBV28	-	TGTGCCAGCAGCACGATTACAGGGGGCGACACTGAAGCTTTCTTT	CASSTITGGDTEAFF
TRBJ2-3	-	TRBV7-6	-	TGTGCCAGCAGCTTAGCTAGCGTCAGCACAGATACGCAGTATTTT	CASSLASVSTDTQYF
TRBJ1-2	-	TRBV5-4	-	TGTGCCAGCAGCTTGGGGCAAGGAGGGTCTTATGGCTACACCTTC	CASSLGQGGSYGYTF
TRBJ1-1	-	TRBV30	-	TGTGCCTGGAGTGTAGGGTCTAACACTGAAGCTTTCTTT	CAWSVGSNTEAFF
TRBJ1-6	-	TRBV18	-	TGTGCCAGCTCAGAGAGCTCCTATAATTCACCCCTCCACTTT	CASSESSYNSPLHF
TRBJ2-5	TRBD1	TRBV5-1	once	TGCGCCAGCAGCCCGGGACAGTCGGAGACCCAGTACTTC	CASSPGQSETQYF
TRBJ2-3	TRBD2	TRBV7-9	-	TGTGCCAGCAGCCCGGGACTAGCGGGGGGAACAGATACGCAGTATTTT	CASSPGLAGGTDTQYF
TRBJ2-3	TRBD2	TRBV11-1	-	TGTGCCAGCAGCTTAGGCGGGCGGGGGGGCGGAGATACGCAGTATTTT	CASSLGGRGGGDTQYF
TRBJ2-1	TRBD2	TRBV29-1	-	TGCAGCGGGTCGGGACTAGCGATCCGGAATGAGCAGTTCTTC	CSGSGLAIRNEQFF
TRBJ1-5	-	TRBV4-1	once	TGCGCCAGCAGCCACCCCCCCCCTGGGGGAGGGAGGGATCAGCCCCAGCATTTT	CASSHPPPGGGRDQPQHF
TRBJ2-5	TRBD2	TRBV13	-	TGTGCCAGCAGCACCCGTTTTGATAGCGGGGTAGAGACCCAGTACTTC	CASSTRFDSGVETQYF
TRBJ2-1	-	TRBV20-1	-	TGCAGTGCCCATAGGGTCAATGAGCAGTTCTTC	CSAHRVNEQFF
TRBJ1-1	-	TRBV18	-	TGTGCCAGCTCACCACCGGCAGGAGGTACCACTGAAGCTTTCTTT	CASSPPAGGTTEAFF